A selection of T cell receptor beta chains follows, all from one sample in a study of shared clonotypes between healthy human individuals. TCRdb's copy holds only in-frame clones and misses some; the assay was immunoSEQ multiplex PCR. The sample has over 950,000 clones, around 77% seen once. Material for sequencing was memory CD4+ T cells from PBMCs. All receptors come from a man younger than 35 in good health. Some clones in this sample may be carry-over from other donors' samples. Each CDR3 is given with its conserved first and last residue. The order of the fields is V gene, J gene, D gene, CDR3 protein, CDR3 DNA. The D gene is left open where the match is weak.

TRBV5-5	TRBJ2-3	-	CASSLGLEDTQYF	TGTGCCAGCAGCTTGGGTCTAGAGGATACGCAGTATTTT
TRBV5-1	TRBJ2-1	TRBD2	CASSSPTSGTWKPNEQFF	TGCGCCAGCAGCTCCCCGACTAGCGGGACCTGGAAACCTAATGAGCAGTTCTTC
TRBV27	TRBJ2-1	TRBD2	CASKPGLAGVEQFF	TGTGCCAGCAAGCCGGGACTAGCGGGAGTAGAGCAGTTCTTC
TRBV5-1	TRBJ2-7	-	CASRRTGTRYEQYF	TGCGCCAGCAGACGGACCGGGACACGCTACGAGCAGTACTTC
TRBV11-1	TRBJ2-6	-	CASTRLPGLSSGANVLTF	TGTGCCAGCACCCGACTTCCGGGGCTCAGCTCTGGGGCCAACGTCCTGACTTTC
TRBV19	TRBJ2-5	-	CASSRQGGETQYF	TGTGCCAGTAGTCGACAGGGAGGAGAGACCCAGTACTTC
TRBV19	TRBJ1-4	-	CASSIEGWDGPTNEKLFF	TGTGCCAGTAGTATTGAAGGGTGGGATGGTCCAACTAATGAAAAACTGTTTTTT
TRBV18	TRBJ2-7	-	CASSPQGTGTEQYF	TGTGCCAGCTCACCACAGGGGACGGGTACCGAGCAGTACTTC
TRBV7-9	TRBJ2-2	TRBD1	CASSRTGETGELFF	TGTGCCAGCAGCCGGACAGGGGAGACCGGGGAGCTGTTTTTT
TRBV28	TRBJ2-3	TRBD2	CASSPVRAAGETDTQYF	TGTGCCAGCAGTCCCGTTCGGGCTGCGGGAGAGACAGATACGCAGTATTTT